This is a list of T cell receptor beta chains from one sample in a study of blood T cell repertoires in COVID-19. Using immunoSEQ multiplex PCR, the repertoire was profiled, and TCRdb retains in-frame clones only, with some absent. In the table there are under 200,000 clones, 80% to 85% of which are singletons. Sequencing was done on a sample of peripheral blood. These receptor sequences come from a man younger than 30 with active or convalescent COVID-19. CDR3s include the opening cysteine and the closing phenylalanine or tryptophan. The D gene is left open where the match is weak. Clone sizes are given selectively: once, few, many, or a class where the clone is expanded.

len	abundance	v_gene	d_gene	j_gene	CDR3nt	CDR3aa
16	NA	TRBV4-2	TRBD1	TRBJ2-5	TGTGCCAGCAGCCAAGTTTTGGGGACAGGGGTAGGGACCCAGTACTTC	CASSQVLGTGVGTQYF
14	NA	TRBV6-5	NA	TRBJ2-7	TGTGCCAGCAGGCTGGGGACACCCCCCTACGAGCAGTACTTC	CASRLGTPPYEQYF
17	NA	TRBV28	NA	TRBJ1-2	TGTGCCAGCAGTTCGCCAGGGTCAAACCTCCAGCTTGGGGGCTACACCTTC	CASSSPGSNLQLGGYTF
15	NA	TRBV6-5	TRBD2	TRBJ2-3	TGTGCCAGCAGGGCGCTTAGCGGGAGAAGTGATACGCAGTATTTT	CASRALSGRSDTQYF
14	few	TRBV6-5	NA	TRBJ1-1	TGTGCCAGCAGAAGGACAGCAACGAACACTGAAGCTTTCTTT	CASRRTATNTEAFF
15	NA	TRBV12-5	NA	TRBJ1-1	TGTGCTAGTGGTTTGGTGGGAGGGGCGAACACTGAAGCTTTCTTT	CASGLVGGANTEAFF
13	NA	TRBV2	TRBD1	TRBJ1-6	TGTGCCAGCATACGGGACAGGGGTTCACCCCTCCACTTT	CASIRDRGSPLHF
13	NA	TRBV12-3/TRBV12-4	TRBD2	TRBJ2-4	TGTGCCAGCAGTTCCGGGAGGCCGAACATTCAGTACTTC	CASSSGRPNIQYF
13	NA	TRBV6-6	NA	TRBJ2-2	TGTGCCAGCGGGCAATCGAACACCGGGGAGCTGTTTTTT	CASGQSNTGELFF
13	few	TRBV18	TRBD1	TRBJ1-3	TGTGCCAGCTCACCGGGACAGGGGGCTGCCATATATTTT	CASSPGQGAAIYF
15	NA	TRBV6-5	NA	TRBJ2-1	TGTGCCAGCAGTTATGGATGGGGCGTCCACAATGAGCAGTTCTTC	CASSYGWGVHNEQFF
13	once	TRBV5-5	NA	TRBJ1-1	TGTGCCAGCAAGCCGCAAGTGAACACTGAAGCTTTCTTT	CASKPQVNTEAFF
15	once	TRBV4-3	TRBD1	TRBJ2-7	TGCGCCAGCAGCCACTCCGGGACAGGGTCCTACGAGCAGTACTTC	CASSHSGTGSYEQYF
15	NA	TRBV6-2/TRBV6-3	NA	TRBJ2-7	TGTGCCAGCAGTTTAACAGGACCCCCAGCCTACGAGCAGTACTTC	CASSLTGPPAYEQYF
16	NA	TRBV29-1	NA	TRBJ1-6	TGCAGCCCCGATAGGGCGGGGGAGGTGAATAATTCACCCCTCCACTTT	CSPDRAGEVNNSPLHF
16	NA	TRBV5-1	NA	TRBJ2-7	TGCGCCAGCAGCAGCTTGGAGACTCCGAGCTCCTACGAGCAGTACTTC	CASSSLETPSSYEQYF
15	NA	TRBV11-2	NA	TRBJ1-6	TGTGCCAGCAGCTTAGTGGCAGGGTGGGATTCACCCCTCCACTTT	CASSLVAGWDSPLHF
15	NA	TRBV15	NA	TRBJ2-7	TGTGCCACCAGCAGAGATGCGGGGGCGTCTTACGAGCAGTACTTC	CATSRDAGASYEQYF
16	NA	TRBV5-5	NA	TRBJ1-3	TGTGCCAGCAGCTTGTACACAGGGAACTCTGGAAACACCATATATTTT	CASSLYTGNSGNTIYF
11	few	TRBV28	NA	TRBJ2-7	TGTGCCAGCAGTTTATTCGGCGAGCAGTACTTC	CASSLFGEQYF
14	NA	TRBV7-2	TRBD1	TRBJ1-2	TGTGCCAGCAGCCCGGGACAGCCCTCAGGTGGCTACACCTTC	CASSPGQPSGGYTF
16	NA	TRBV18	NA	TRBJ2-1	TGTGCCAGCTCACCACCCGGACTAGGGGGAAACAATGAGCAGTTCTTC	CASSPPGLGGNNEQFF
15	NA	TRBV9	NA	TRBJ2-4	TGTGCCAGCAGCGTAGGACACGCGGGCCAAAACATTCAGTACTTC	CASSVGHAGQNIQYF
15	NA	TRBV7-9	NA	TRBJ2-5	TGTGCCAGCAGCCATGGGACTTCTTCTGAAGAGACCCAGTACTTC	CASSHGTSSEETQYF
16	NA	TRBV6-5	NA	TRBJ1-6	TGTGCCAGCAGTTACTCGGGCAGTAAATATAATTCACCCCTCCACTTT	CASSYSGSKYNSPLHF
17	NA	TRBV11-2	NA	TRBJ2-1	TGTGCCAGCAGCTTGGTTCTAGCGTCGGCGGGCTACAATGAGCAGTTCTTC	CASSLVLASAGYNEQFF
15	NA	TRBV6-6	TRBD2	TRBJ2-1	TGTGCCAGCAGTTCCGGGACTAGCGGAAACAATGAGCAGTTCTTC	CASSSGTSGNNEQFF
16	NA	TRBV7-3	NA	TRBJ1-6	TGTGCCAGCAGCTTGTTTCCTAGCACTTATAATTCACCCCTCCACTTT	CASSLFPSTYNSPLHF
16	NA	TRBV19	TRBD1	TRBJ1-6	TGTGCCAGTAGGGGGACAGGGGCGGCCAGTTGGTCACCCCTCCACTTT	CASRGTGAASWSPLHF
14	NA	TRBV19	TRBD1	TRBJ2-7	TGTGCCAGTAGATCACAGGGGGCTTCCTACGAGCAGTACTTC	CASRSQGASYEQYF
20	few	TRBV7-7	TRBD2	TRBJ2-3	TGTGCTAGCAGGATGACTAGCGGGAGGGCCCGAGGGAGTCGCACAGATACGCAGTATTTT	CASRMTSGRARGSRTDTQYF
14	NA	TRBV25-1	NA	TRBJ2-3	TGTGCCAGCAGTGAGCCTCAACGGACAGATACGCAGTATTTT	CASSEPQRTDTQYF
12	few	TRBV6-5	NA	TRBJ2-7	TGTGCCAGCAGTACGGGACACTACGAGCAGTACTTC	CASSTGHYEQYF
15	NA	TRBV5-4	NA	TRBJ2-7	TGTGCCAGCAGCGTAGGACTAGGGGGAACCTACGAGCAGTACTTC	CASSVGLGGTYEQYF
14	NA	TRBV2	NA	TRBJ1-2	TGTGCCAGCAGGGTAACGGGTCAGTCGTATGGCTACACCTTC	CASRVTGQSYGYTF
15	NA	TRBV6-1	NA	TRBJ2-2	TGTGCCAGCAGTGACATTACAGGGAACACCGGGGAGCTGTTTTTT	CASSDITGNTGELFF
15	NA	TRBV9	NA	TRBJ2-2	TGTGCCAGCAGCGTAGGACAGAGCAACACCGGGGAGCTGTTTTTT	CASSVGQSNTGELFF
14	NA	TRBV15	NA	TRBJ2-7	TGTGCCACCAGCTTTTCGTTCCCGGCCTACGAGCAGTACTTC	CATSFSFPAYEQYF
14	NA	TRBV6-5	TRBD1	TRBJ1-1	TGTGCCAGCAGGGTACAGGGGGCAGGCACTGAAGCTTTCTTT	CASRVQGAGTEAFF
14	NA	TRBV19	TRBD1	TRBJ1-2	TGTGCCAGTAGTATTGGACAGGGCGGGTATGGCTACACCTTC	CASSIGQGGYGYTF
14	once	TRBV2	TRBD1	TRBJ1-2	TGTGCCAGCAGACAGGGGGCTAACAACTATGGCTACACCTTC	CASRQGANNYGYTF
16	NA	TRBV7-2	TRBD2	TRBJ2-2	TGTGCCAGCAGCTCATATAGCGGGGCGAACACCGGGGAGCTGTTTTTT	CASSSYSGANTGELFF
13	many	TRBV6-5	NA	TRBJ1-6	TGTGCCAGCAGTTACCTCCAGAATTCACCCCTCCACTTT	CASSYLQNSPLHF
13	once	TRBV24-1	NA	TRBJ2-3	TGTGCCACCCGGGGGAAGAAGACGGGCCCTAAGTATTTT	CATRGKKTGPKYF
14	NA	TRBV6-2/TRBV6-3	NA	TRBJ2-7	TGTGCCAGCAGTTACCCTTTCCTACAGGACGAGCAGTACTTC	CASSYPFLQDEQYF
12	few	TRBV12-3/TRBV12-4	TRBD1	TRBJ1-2	TGTGCCAGCACCCGGGACAGTCCCCCGGCAACCTTC	CASTRDSPPATF
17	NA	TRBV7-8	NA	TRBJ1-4	TGTGCCAGCAGCTTAGCCTGGACAGCCGCAACTAATGAAAAACTGTTTTTT	CASSLAWTAATNEKLFF
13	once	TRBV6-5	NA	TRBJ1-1	TGTGCCAGCAATGTTCCTTGGAACACTGAAGCTTTCTTT	CASNVPWNTEAFF
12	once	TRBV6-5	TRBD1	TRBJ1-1	TGTGCCAGCAGTACAGGGGAGACTGAAGCTTTCTTT	CASSTGETEAFF
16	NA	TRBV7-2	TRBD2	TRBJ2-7	TGTGCCAGCAGCTTGCCCCCGGGACTAGCGTTTACTGAGCAGTACTTC	CASSLPPGLAFTEQYF
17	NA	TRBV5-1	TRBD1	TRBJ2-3	TGCGCCAGCAGCTTGGGCACCGGGACAGGGAGCACAGATACGCAGTATTTT	CASSLGTGTGSTDTQYF
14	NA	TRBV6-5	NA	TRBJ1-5	TGTGCCAGCAGCAAAACAGGTCCCAATCAGCCCCAGCATTTT	CASSKTGPNQPQHF
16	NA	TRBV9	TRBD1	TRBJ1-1	TGTGCCAGCAGCCCTATAGGGGGACAGTTGAACACTGAAGCTTTCTTT	CASSPIGGQLNTEAFF